The clone carrying this T cell receptor (beta chain) came up a few times. The source of the sample is a study of shared clonotypes between healthy human individuals. Per sorted-subset replicate PCR, input was around 200 ng DNA, representing roughly 29,000 T cell genomes. The assay was immunoSEQ multiplex PCR, and TCRdb's table has in-frame clones only and misses some. The sample carries some 1,100,000 clones, approximately 80% recorded once. CDR1 is LNHDA and CDR2 is SQIVND in the germline V gene (reference sequence). V dropped 6 bases and J dropped 5 bases, with 7 bases sitting between them. The CDR3 loop spans 11 amino acids. Division of CD4+ cells produced a CD45RA+ naive subset and a CD45RA-negative memory subset.

This sequence was found in a young man in good health. Some clones in this sample may be carry-over from other donors' samples. V gene TRBV19 combines with J gene TRBJ1-1; D unresolved. Sequenced sample: memory CD4+ T cells from PBMCs. Subset indicated: CD45RA-negative fraction. This CDR3 reads CASRLTTEAFF. CDR3 bases: TGTGCCAGTAGACTGACGACTGAAGCTTTCTTT.